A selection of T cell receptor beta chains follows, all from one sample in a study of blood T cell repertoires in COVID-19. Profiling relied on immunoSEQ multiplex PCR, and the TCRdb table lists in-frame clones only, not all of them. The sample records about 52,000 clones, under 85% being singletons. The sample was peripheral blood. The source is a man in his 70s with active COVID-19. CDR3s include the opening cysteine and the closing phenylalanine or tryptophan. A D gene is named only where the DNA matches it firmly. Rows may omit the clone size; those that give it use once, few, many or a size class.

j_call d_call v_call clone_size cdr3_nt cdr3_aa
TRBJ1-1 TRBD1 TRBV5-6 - TGTGCCAGCAGCTGGGGACAGGGGAACACTGAAGCTTTCTTT CASSWGQGNTEAFF
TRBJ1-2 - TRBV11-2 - TGTGCCAGCAGCTCCGACAGCTATGGCTACACCTTC CASSSDSYGYTF
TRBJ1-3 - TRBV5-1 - TGCGCCAGCAGCACGGACAGCTACTCTGGAAACACCATATATTTT CASSTDSYSGNTIYF
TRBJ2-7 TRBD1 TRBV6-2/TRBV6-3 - TGTGCCAGCAGTTACCCGGTGGGACAGGGGATCTCCTACGAGCAGTACTTC CASSYPVGQGISYEQYF
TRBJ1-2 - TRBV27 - TGTGCCAGCAGTTTCATGGCAGGGGTAGACTATGGCTACACCTTC CASSFMAGVDYGYTF
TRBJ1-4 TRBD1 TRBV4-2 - TGTGCCAGCAGCCAAGTCCCGGGACAGGGTACGGAAAAACTGTTTTTT CASSQVPGQGTEKLFF
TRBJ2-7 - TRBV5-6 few TGTGCCAGCAGTAAGGTCGGGGGCTACGAGCAGTACTTC CASSKVGGYEQYF
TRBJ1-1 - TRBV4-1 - TGCGCCAGCAGCCAAGGGGCGGGGGAGTACACTGAAGCTTTCTTT CASSQGAGEYTEAFF
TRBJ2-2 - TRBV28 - TGTGCCAGCAGATCCTCGGGTGGGAGAAGGGCCGGGGAGCTGTTTTTT CASRSSGGRRAGELFF
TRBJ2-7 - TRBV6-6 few TGTGCCAGCAACCTCGAGATGGGGGGGCACGAGCAGTACTTC CASNLEMGGHEQYF
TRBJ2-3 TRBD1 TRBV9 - TGTGCCAGCAGCGTTTGGACAGGTACAGGGACAGATACGCAGTATTTT CASSVWTGTGTDTQYF
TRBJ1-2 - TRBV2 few TGTGCCAGCACCAGCACAGGGCCCTATGGCTACACCTTC CASTSTGPYGYTF
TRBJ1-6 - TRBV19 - TGTGCCAGTAGTAGGATGAGGGCCTCTACTTATAATTCACCCCTCCACTTT CASSRMRASTYNSPLHF
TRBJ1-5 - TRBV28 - TGTGCCAGCAGTTTTAGGGATTGGGACTTGGGTCAGCCCCAGCATTTT CASSFRDWDLGQPQHF
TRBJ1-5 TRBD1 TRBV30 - TGTGCCTGGAGTCGGACAGGGTGGAATCAGCCCCAGCATTTT CAWSRTGWNQPQHF
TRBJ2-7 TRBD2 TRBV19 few TGTGCCAGTAGTATTGCTGGCGGGGGGATCTACGAGCAGTACTTC CASSIAGGGIYEQYF
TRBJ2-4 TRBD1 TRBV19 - TGTGCCAGTAGCCCTACAGGGGGCAAGGTCAAAAACATTCAGTACTTC CASSPTGGKVKNIQYF
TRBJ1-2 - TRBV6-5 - TGTGCCAGCAGTTACTCGAGGGGGAGCTCGGAGGGCTACACCTTC CASSYSRGSSEGYTF
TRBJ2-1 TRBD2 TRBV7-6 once TGTGCCAGCAGCTTAGCTGGCGGGGGGGGTACACATGAGCAGTTCTTC CASSLAGGGGTHEQFF
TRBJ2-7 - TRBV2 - TGTGCCAGCAGAATAAGCCAGGGGGAGCAGTACTTC CASRISQGEQYF
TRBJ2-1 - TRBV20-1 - TGCAGTGCTAGTGGTCTAGCCTTGTCCTACAATGAGCAGTTCTTC CSASGLALSYNEQFF
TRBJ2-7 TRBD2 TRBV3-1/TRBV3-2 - TGTGCCAGCAGCCAAGGCGGGGGGGCCGCCTACGAGCAGTACTTC CASSQGGGAAYEQYF
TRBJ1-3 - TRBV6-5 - TGTGCCAGCAGTTACGCCGCGAGTGGAAACACCATATATTTT CASSYAASGNTIYF
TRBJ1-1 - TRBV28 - TGTGCCAGCAGTTCGACAGGGAACACTGAAGCTTTCTTT CASSSTGNTEAFF
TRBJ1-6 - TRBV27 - TGTGCCAGCAGTTTATGGGCAGGGAAGTTTAATTCACCCCTCCACTTT CASSLWAGKFNSPLHF
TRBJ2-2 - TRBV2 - TGTGCCAGCAGTGAGGTGGCAGTCACCGGGGAGCTGTTTTTT CASSEVAVTGELFF
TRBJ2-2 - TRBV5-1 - TGCGCCAGCAGCTTAGGACAGAGCACCGGGGAGCTGTTTTTT CASSLGQSTGELFF
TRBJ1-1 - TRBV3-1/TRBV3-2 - TGTGCCAGCAGCACAGGGAACACTGAAGCTTTCTTT CASSTGNTEAFF
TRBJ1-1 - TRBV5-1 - TGCGCCAGCAGCTTGCACGGTATGAACACTGAAGCTTTCTTT CASSLHGMNTEAFF